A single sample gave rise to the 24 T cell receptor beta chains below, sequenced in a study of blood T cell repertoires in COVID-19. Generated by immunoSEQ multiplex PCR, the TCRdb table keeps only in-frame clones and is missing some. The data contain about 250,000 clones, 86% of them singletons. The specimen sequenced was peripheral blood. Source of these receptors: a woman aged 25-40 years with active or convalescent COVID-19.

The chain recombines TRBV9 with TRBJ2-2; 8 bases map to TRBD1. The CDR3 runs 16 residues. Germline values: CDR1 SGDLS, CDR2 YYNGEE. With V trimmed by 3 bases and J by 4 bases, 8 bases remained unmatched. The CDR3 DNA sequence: TGTGCCAGCAGCGCAGCTAGCAGGGGGCGCACCGGGGAGCTGTTTTTT. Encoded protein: CASSAASRGRTGELFF. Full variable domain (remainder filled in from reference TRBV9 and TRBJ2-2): DSGVTQTPKHLITATGQRVTLRCSPRSGDLSVYWYQQSLDQGLQFLIQYYNGEERAKGNILERFSAQQFPDLHSELNLSSLELGDSALYFCASSAASRGRTGELFFGEGSRLTVL.

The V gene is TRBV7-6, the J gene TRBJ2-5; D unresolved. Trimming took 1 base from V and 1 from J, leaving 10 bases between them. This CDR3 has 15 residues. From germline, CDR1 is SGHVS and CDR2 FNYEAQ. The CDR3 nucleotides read TGTGCCAGCAGCTTAGTGGCACCCCCCCAAGAGACCCAGTACTTC. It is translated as CASSLVAPPQETQYF.

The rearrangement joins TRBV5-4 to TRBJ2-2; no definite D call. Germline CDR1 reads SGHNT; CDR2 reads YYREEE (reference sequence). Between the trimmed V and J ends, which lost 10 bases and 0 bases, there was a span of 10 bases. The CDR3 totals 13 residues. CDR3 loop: CASAIANTGELFF. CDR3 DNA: TGTGCCTCCGCTATAGCGAACACCGGGGAGCTGTTTTTT.

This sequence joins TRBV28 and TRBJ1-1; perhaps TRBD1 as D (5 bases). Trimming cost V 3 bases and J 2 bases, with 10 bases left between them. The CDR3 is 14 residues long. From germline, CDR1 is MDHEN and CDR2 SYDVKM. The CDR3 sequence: CASSFLQGNTEAFF. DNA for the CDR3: TGTGCCAGCAGTTTCTTGCAGGGCAACACTGAAGCTTTCTTT. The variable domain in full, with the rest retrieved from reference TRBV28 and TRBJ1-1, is DVKVTQSSRYLVKRTGEKVFLECVQDMDHENMFWYRQDPGLGLRLIYFSYDVKMKEKGDIPEGYSVSREKKERFSLILESASTNQTSMYLCASSFLQGNTEAFFGQGTRLTVV.

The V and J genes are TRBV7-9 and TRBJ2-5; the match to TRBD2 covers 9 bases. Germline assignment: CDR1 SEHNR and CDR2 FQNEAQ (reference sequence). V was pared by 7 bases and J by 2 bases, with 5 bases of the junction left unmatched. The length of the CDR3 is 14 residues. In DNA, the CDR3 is TGTGCCAGCAAGAAGGCGGGGGGGCAAGAGACCCAGTACTTC. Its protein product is CASKKAGGQETQYF. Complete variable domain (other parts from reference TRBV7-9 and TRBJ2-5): DTGVSQNPRHKITKRGQNVTFRCDPISEHNRLYWYRQTLGQGPEFLTYFQNEAQLEKSRLLSDRFSAERPKGSFSTLEIQRTEQGDSAMYLCASKKAGGQETQYFGPGTRLLVL.

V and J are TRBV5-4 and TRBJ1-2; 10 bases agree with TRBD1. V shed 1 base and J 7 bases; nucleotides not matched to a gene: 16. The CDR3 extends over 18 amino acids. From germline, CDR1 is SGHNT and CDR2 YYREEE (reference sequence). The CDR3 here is CASSLSPGTGALWGGYTF. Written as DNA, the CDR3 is TGTGCCAGCAGCTTGAGCCCCGGGACAGGGGCCCTATGGGGTGGCTACACCTTC.

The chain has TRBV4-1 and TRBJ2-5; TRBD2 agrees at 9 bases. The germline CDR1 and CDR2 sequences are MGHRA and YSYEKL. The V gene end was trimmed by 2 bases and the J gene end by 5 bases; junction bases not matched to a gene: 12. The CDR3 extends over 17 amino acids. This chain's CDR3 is CASSQQQAGGRGETQYF. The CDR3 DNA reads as TGCGCCAGCAGCCAACAACAGGCGGGGGGGCGAGGGGAGACCCAGTACTTC.

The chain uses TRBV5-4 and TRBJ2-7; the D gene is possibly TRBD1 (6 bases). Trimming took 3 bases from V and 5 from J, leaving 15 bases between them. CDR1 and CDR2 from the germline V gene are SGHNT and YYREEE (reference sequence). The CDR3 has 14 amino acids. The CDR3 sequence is CASSSQGRIHEQYF. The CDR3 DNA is TGTGCCAGCAGCTCCCAGGGGCGAATCCACGAGCAGTACTTC. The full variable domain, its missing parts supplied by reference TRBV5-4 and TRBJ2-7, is ETGVTQSPTHLIKTRGQQVTLRCSSQSGHNTVSWYQQALGQGPQFIFQYYREEENGRGNFPPRFSGLQFPNYSSELNVNALELDDSALYLCASSSQGRIHEQYFGPGTRLTVT.

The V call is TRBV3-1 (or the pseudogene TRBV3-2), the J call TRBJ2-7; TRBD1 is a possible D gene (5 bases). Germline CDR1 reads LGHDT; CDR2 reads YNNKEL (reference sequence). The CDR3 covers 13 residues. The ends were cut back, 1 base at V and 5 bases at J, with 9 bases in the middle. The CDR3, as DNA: TGTGCCAGCAGCCAAGGCAGGGCCAACGAGCAGTACTTC. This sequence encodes CASSQGRANEQYF.

CDR3 bases: TGTGCCAGCAGTGCCGCTAGCGGGGGTTACGAAATAGCCAAAAACATTCAGTACTTC. The encoded protein is CASSAASGGYEIAKNIQYF. This chain links TRBV6-1 with TRBJ2-4, with 10 bases fitting TRBD2. With V trimmed by 4 bases and J by 0 bases, 12 bases remained unmatched. From germline, CDR1 is MNHNS and CDR2 SASEGT. The CDR3 extends over 19 amino acids.

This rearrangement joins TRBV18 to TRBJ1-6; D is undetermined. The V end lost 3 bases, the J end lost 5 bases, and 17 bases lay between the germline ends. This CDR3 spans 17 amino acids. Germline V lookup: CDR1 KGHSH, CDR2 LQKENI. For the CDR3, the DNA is TGTGCCAGCTCACCGAACACGGGGATTAATAATAATTCACCCCTCCACTTT. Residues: CASSPNTGINNNSPLHF.

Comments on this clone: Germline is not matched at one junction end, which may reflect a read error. The CDR3 DNA sequence: TGCAGTGCTGGAGGGACAGGGTATTTT. It translates to CSAGGTGYF. The V gene is TRBV20-1, the J gene TRBJ1-4; TRBD1 matches at 9 bases. The CDR3 runs 9 residues. Germline assignment: CDR1 DFQATT and CDR2 SNEGSKA (reference sequence).

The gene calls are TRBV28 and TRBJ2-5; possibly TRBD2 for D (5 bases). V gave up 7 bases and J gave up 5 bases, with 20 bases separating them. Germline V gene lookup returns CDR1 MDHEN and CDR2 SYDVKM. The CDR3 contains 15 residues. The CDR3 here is CASTPGRAIGETQYF. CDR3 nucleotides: TGTGCCAGCACCCCTGGGCGGGCGATTGGGGAGACCCAGTACTTC.

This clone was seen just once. The CDR3 coding sequence is TGTGCCAGCAGCGTAGCTCCCAACGGGCCCCAGCATTTT. Protein: CASSVAPNGPQHF. The V call is TRBV9, the J call TRBJ1-5; no firm D call. This CDR3 has 13 residues. V lost 0 bases, J lost 9 bases, and 10 bases lay in between. Germline V CDR1 and CDR2: SGDLS, YYNGEE. The complete variable domain, with remaining parts taken from reference TRBV9 and TRBJ1-5, reads DSGVTQTPKHLITATGQRVTLRCSPRSGDLSVYWYQQSLDQGLQFLIQYYNGEERAKGNILERFSAQQFPDLHSELNLSSLELGDSALYFCASSVAPNGPQHFGDGTRLSIL.

In DNA, the CDR3 is TGTGCCTACAGTGAATCCTACGAGCAGTACTTC. Translated, it gives CAYSESYEQYF. This chain uses TRBV30 with TRBJ2-7; no clear D gene. The germline CDR1 and CDR2 sequences are GTSNPN and SVGIG (reference sequence). CDR3 size: 11 residues. Trimming removed 7 bases from V and 1 base from J, with 8 bases in between. Filled out from reference TRBV30 and TRBJ2-7, the complete variable domain reads SQTIHQWPATLVQPVGSPLSLECTVEGTSNPNLYWYRQAAGRGLQLLFYSVGIGQISSEVPQNLSASRPQDRQFILSSKKLLLSDSGFYLCAYSESYEQYFGPGTRLTVT.

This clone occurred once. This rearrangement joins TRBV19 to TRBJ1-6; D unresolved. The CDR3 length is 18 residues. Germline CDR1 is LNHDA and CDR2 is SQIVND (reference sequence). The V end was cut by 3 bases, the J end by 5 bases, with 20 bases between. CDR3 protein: CASSIRRVSPTDNSPLHF. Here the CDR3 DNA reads TGTGCCAGTAGTATCAGGAGGGTCTCCCCAACGGATAATTCACCCCTCCACTTT.

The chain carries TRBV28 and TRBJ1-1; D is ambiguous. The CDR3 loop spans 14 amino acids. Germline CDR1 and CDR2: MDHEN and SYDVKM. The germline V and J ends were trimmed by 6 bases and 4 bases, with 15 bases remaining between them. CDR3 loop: CASREGAGGTEAFF. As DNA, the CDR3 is TGTGCCAGCAGGGAGGGTGCAGGAGGCACTGAAGCTTTCTTT.

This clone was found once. CDR3 sequence: CATSRVGEETQYF. As DNA, the CDR3 is TGTGCCACCAGCAGAGTGGGAGAAGAGACCCAGTACTTC. This sequence joins TRBV15 and TRBJ2-5, with D maybe TRBD2 (5 bases). CDR3 length equals 13 residues. Germline CDR1 and CDR2: LNHNV and YYDKDF (reference sequence). V was clipped by 1 base and J by 3 bases, with 6 bases between them.

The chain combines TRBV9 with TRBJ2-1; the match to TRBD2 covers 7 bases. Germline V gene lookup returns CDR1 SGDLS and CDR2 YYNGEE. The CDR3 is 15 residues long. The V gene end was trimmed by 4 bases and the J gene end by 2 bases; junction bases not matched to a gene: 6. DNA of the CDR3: TGTGCCAGCAGCCCGAGGGAGGGAACCTACAATGAGCAGTTCTTC. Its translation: CASSPREGTYNEQFF.

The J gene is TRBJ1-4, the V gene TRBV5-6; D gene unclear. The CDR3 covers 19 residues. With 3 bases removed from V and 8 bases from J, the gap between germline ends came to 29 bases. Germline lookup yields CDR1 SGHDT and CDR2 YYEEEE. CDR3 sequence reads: CASSSGDKFGNPAREKLFF. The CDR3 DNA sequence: TGTGCCAGCAGCTCGGGAGATAAGTTTGGTAATCCGGCTCGGGAAAAACTGTTTTTT.

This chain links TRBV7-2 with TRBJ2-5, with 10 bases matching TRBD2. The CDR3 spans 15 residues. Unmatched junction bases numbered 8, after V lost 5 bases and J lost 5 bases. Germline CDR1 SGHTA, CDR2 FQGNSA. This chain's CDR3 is CASSRQRGGGETQYF. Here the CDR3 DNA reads TGTGCCAGCAGCCGTCAGCGGGGGGGCGGGGAGACCCAGTACTTC.

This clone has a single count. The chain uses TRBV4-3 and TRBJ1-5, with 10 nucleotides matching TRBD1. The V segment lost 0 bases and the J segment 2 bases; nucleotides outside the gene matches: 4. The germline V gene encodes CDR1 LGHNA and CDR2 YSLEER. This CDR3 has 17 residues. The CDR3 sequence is CASSQDWTGGRNQPQHF. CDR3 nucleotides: TGCGCCAGCAGCCAAGATTGGACAGGGGGTCGCAATCAGCCCCAGCATTTT.

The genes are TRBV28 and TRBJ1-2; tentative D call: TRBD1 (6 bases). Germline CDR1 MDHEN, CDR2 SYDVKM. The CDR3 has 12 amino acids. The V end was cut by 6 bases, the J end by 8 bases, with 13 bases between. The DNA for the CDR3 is TGTGCCAGCAGCTATACAGGGAAAGGCTACACCTTC. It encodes CASSYTGKGYTF.

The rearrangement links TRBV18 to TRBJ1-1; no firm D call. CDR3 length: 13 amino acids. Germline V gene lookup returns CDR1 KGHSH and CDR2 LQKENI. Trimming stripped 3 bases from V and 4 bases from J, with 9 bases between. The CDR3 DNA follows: TGTGCCAGCTCACCCCGGGAAGGCACTGAAGCTTTCTTT. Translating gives CASSPREGTEAFF.